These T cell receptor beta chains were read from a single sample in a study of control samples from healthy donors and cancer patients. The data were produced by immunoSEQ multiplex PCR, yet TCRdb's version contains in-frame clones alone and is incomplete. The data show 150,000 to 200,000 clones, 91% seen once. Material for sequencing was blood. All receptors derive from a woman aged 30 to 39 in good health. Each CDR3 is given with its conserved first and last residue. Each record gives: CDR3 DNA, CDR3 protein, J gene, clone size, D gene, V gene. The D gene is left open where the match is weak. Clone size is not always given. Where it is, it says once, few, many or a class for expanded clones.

TGTGCCAGTAGTATAGATATGCGTCGCAATCAGCCCCAGCATTTT	CASSIDMRRNQPQHF	TRBJ1-5	-	-	TRBV19
TGTGCCAGCAGCTTAGCAGCCTCCTACAATGAGCAGTTCTTC	CASSLAASYNEQFF	TRBJ2-1	once	-	TRBV7-8
TGTGCCAGCAGGAAAGGGGGGGGGACAGATACGCAGTATTTT	CASRKGGGTDTQYF	TRBJ2-3	-	-	TRBV2
TGTGCCAGCAGCGTAGCTCCCGGGATGACCTACGAGCAGTACTTC	CASSVAPGMTYEQYF	TRBJ2-7	few	-	TRBV9
TGTGCCAGCAGTGAATACGGACGGATTGAAGCTTTCTTT	CASSEYGRIEAFF	TRBJ1-1	-	-	TRBV25-1
TGTGCCAGCAGCTCCGACAGGGTGGGGACTGAAGCTTTCTTT	CASSSDRVGTEAFF	TRBJ1-1	few	TRBD1	TRBV28
TGTGCCAGCAGTGATCGGGACAGCAATGAGCAGTTCTTC	CASSDRDSNEQFF	TRBJ2-1	-	TRBD1	TRBV6-4
TGTGCCAGCAGCTTGCAGGTCTCGAACACTGAAGCTTTCTTT	CASSLQVSNTEAFF	TRBJ1-1	once	-	TRBV5-5
TGTGCCACCCGGGACAGGGGATACGAGCAGTACTTC	CATRDRGYEQYF	TRBJ2-7	-	TRBD1	TRBV6-5
TGCAGCGTTGAGGAGGGTTTCTCTGGAAACACCATATATTTT	CSVEEGFSGNTIYF	TRBJ1-3	once	-	TRBV29-1
TGTGCCAGCAGCCAAGATGAAGGCCGCACAGATACGCAGTATTTT	CASSQDEGRTDTQYF	TRBJ2-3	-	-	TRBV3-1/TRBV3-2
TGTGCCAGTAGTAACCCCGACAGGGGGCGTGGAAACACCATATATTTT	CASSNPDRGRGNTIYF	TRBJ1-3	-	TRBD1	TRBV19
TGTGCCAGCACAGGGGCGTATGGCTACACCTTC	CASTGAYGYTF	TRBJ1-2	few	-	TRBV2
TGTGCCAGCAGCTTAGACAGGGTCGGGTATGGCTACACCTTC	CASSLDRVGYGYTF	TRBJ1-2	-	-	TRBV7-8
TGTGCCAGCAGTGAAACTAGCGGAGACCAAGAGACCCAGTACTTC	CASSETSGDQETQYF	TRBJ2-5	-	TRBD2	TRBV6-1
TGTGCCAGCAGCTTAGTCGGGAGAGGGGCCAACGTCCTGACTTTC	CASSLVGRGANVLTF	TRBJ2-6	-	-	TRBV7-2
TGCGCCAGCAGCCAGGCGGCCGCAACTAATGAAAAACTGTTTTTT	CASSQAAATNEKLFF	TRBJ1-4	-	-	TRBV4-1
TGTGCCAGCAGCTTAAGGTCGGGGAATCAGCCCCAGCATTTT	CASSLRSGNQPQHF	TRBJ1-5	-	-	TRBV7-2
TGCGCCAGCAGGCGGGTACAGGGTGATGAAAAACTGTTTTTT	CASRRVQGDEKLFF	TRBJ1-4	-	-	TRBV5-1
TGTGCCAGCAACACTAGCGGGAAGTCCTACGAGCAGTACTTC	CASNTSGKSYEQYF	TRBJ2-7	-	-	TRBV21-1
TGTGCCAGCACTGGGACTACCCAAGAGACCCAGTACTTC	CASTGTTQETQYF	TRBJ2-5	few	TRBD2	TRBV6-5
TGTGCCAGCAGCTTAGGGTTCCAGGCGGGTGCAACTAATGAAAAACTGTTTTTT	CASSLGFQAGATNEKLFF	TRBJ1-4	-	-	TRBV11-2
TGCGCCAGCAGCCAAGTGCAGCGGGACGATGAGCAGTTCTTC	CASSQVQRDDEQFF	TRBJ2-1	-	TRBD2	TRBV4-1
TGCGCCAGCAGCTGGACGACTGCAACTAATGAAAAACTGTTTTTT	CASSWTTATNEKLFF	TRBJ1-4	-	-	TRBV5-1
TGTGCCAGCAGTGAATGGGACAGGACCTATGGCTACACCTTC	CASSEWDRTYGYTF	TRBJ1-2	-	TRBD1	TRBV2
TGTGCCAGCAGTCCCACAGGGGGCGGCACGAACACTGAAGCTTTCTTT	CASSPTGGGTNTEAFF	TRBJ1-1	-	TRBD1	TRBV7-3
TGTGCCAGCTCACCACTAGCGGGGGGGCGTGATGAGCAGTTCTTC	CASSPLAGGRDEQFF	TRBJ2-1	-	TRBD2	TRBV18
TGTGCCAGCAGCCCCGGGACGAATAATTCACCCCTCCACTTT	CASSPGTNNSPLHF	TRBJ1-6	-	-	TRBV28
TGTGCCAGCAGTTTAGACAGGGGGACGAGTCAGCCCCAGCATTTT	CASSLDRGTSQPQHF	TRBJ1-5	-	TRBD1	TRBV27
TGCGCCAGCAGCCAAGATCTCCAGGGACGCCTTGGCACTGAAGCTTTCTTT	CASSQDLQGRLGTEAFF	TRBJ1-1	-	-	TRBV4-1
TGTGCCACCAGTGAGTGGTATGAGCAGTTCTTC	CATSEWYEQFF	TRBJ2-1	-	-	TRBV24-1
TGTGCCAGCAGCATCGACAGGGGGTTCGAGCAGTACTTC	CASSIDRGFEQYF	TRBJ2-7	-	TRBD1	TRBV7-3
TGTGCCAGTAGTATCCGGGGGGGCTACACCTTC	CASSIRGGYTF	TRBJ1-2	-	-	TRBV19
TGTGCCAGTAGTGGGACAGGTACCGGGGAGCTGTTTTTT	CASSGTGTGELFF	TRBJ2-2	-	TRBD1	TRBV19
TGTGCCAGCAGCCAAGGTAGGACTAGCGGGAGCAGTGAGCAGTTCTTC	CASSQGRTSGSSEQFF	TRBJ2-1	-	TRBD2	TRBV3-1/TRBV3-2
TGTGCCATCAGTGGTGGGACAGGATCCTACGAGCAGTACTTC	CAISGGTGSYEQYF	TRBJ2-7	few	TRBD1	TRBV10-3
TGTGCCAGCAGTTATACAGGGTCTGGAAACACCATATATTTT	CASSYTGSGNTIYF	TRBJ1-3	-	-	TRBV6-5
TGTGCCAGTAGTATAGATGGGTCGGGGGCTGAAGCTTTCTTT	CASSIDGSGAEAFF	TRBJ1-1	-	-	TRBV19
TGTGCCAGCAGCGTGATCGCAGGCTTGACCGGGGAGCTGTTTTTT	CASSVIAGLTGELFF	TRBJ2-2	-	-	TRBV3-1/TRBV3-2
TGTGCCAGCAGCTTAGGGACAGGGGGTAATGAGCAGTTCTTC	CASSLGTGGNEQFF	TRBJ2-1	-	TRBD1	TRBV7-8
TGTGCCAGCCTGAGAGAGACCCAGTACTTC	CASLRETQYF	TRBJ2-5	-	-	TRBV2
TGTGCCAGCAGGGGCAGGAATGAAAAACTGTTTTTT	CASRGRNEKLFF	TRBJ1-4	-	-	TRBV6-5
TGTGCCAGCAGCCTCAGGGGAAATGAAAAACTGTTTTTT	CASSLRGNEKLFF	TRBJ1-4	-	-	TRBV21-1
TGCGCCAGCAGCTTGGGACAGGGGGATACGCAGTATTTT	CASSLGQGDTQYF	TRBJ2-3	-	TRBD1	TRBV5-1
TGTGCCAGCAGTAGGGGACAGGGCAACTATGGCTACACCTTC	CASSRGQGNYGYTF	TRBJ1-2	-	TRBD1	TRBV9
TGTGCCAGCAGCCCAGACAGGGGTGCGGAGACCCAGTACTTC	CASSPDRGAETQYF	TRBJ2-5	-	TRBD1	TRBV2
TGTGCCAGTAGTTTTAGCGGGAGTCACAATGAGCAGTTCTTC	CASSFSGSHNEQFF	TRBJ2-1	-	TRBD2	TRBV19
TGTGCTAGTGGTACCGGACAGGCTCTTACTGAAGCTTTCTTT	CASGTGQALTEAFF	TRBJ1-1	-	TRBD1	TRBV12-5
TGTGCCAGCAGCGTAGGGTGGAGCCGCACAGATACGCAGTATTTT	CASSVGWSRTDTQYF	TRBJ2-3	-	-	TRBV9
TGTGCCAGCAGTTTAGGGGGCCAGCCCCAGCATTTT	CASSLGGQPQHF	TRBJ1-5	-	-	TRBV28
TGTGCCAGCAGCTTAGCGGAGGGCCGAACAGATACGCAGTATTTT	CASSLAEGRTDTQYF	TRBJ2-3	-	-	TRBV11-3